What follows are 30 T cell receptor beta chains derived from one specimen sequenced in a study of glioma-infiltrating T cells. Using RNA template, CDR3s of TCR alpha and beta were amplified with iRepertoire arm-PCR. Each CDR3 protein gets one entry after TCRdb re-called the multiplex PCR reads with MiXCR. The table records around 90,000 distinct CDR3 sequences, around 40% of them present only once. Input material: glioma tissue, nonneoplastic brain tissue, or PBMCs (not recorded which). The origin of the receptors is a human donor with low-grade glioma or glioblastoma, undergoing nonglioma brain surgery, or in good health (not recorded which).

This clonotype was detected many times. This sequence joins TRBV11-3 and TRBJ2-3; 14 nucleotides agree with TRBD2. The CDR3 loop spans 18 amino acids. The germline V gene encodes CDR1 SGHNT and CDR2 YENEEA. The ends lost 5 bases at V and 2 bases at J; junction bases unmatched: 9. The CDR3 spells CASSHGLAGGWVTDTQYF. Written as DNA, the CDR3 is TGTGCCAGCAGCCACGGACTAGCGGGAGGATGGGTCACAGATACGCAGTATTTT.

This clonotype was seen repeatedly, ten times or more. This chain connects TRBV18 to TRBJ1-1; D is unclear. Germline values: CDR1 KGHSH, CDR2 LQKENI. V dropped 1 base and J dropped 0 bases, with 15 bases sitting between them. The CDR3 runs 17 residues. The DNA for the CDR3 is TGTGCCAGCTCACCACTGGCTAATCAACCAATGAACACTGAAGCTTTCTTT. Protein sequence: CASSPLANQPMNTEAFF.

Note on this clonotype: At one end the junction does not follow the germline gene, possibly because of a read error. The rearrangement links TRBV6-1 to TRBJ1-1; possible D gene TRBD1, 5 bases. CDR1 MNHNS and CDR2 SASEGT come from the germline V gene. The CDR3 has 15 amino acids. The CDR3 DNA sequence: TGTGCCAGCAGTCTATTCGGGACGGCGAACACTGAGGCTTTCTTT. It translates to CASSLFGTANTEAFF.

The chain combines TRBV10-3 with TRBJ2-7, with TRBD2 matching over 14 bases. Germline V gene lookup returns CDR1 ENHRY and CDR2 SYGVKD. The trim removed 4 bases at V and 6 bases at J, leaving 5 bases unmatched. The CDR3 has 15 amino acids. The CDR3 nucleotides are TGTGCCATCAGTGGAGGGACTAGCGGGAGTACCGAGCAGTACTTC. This codes for CAISGGTSGSTEQYF.

Comments on this clonotype: A much larger clonotype is one base distant, so this may be a read error. The chain has TRBV5-1 and TRBJ1-3; D unclear. V shed 4 bases and J shed 0 bases, with 17 bases lying between them. Germline CDR1 and CDR2: SGHRS and YFSETQ. This CDR3 has 17 residues. CDR3 in amino acids: CASSTSVPSHSGNTIYF. The DNA of the CDR3 is TGCGCCAGCAGCACCTCGGTACCGAGCCACTCTGGAAACACCATATATTTT.

This clonotype was found many times. CDR3 sequence: CASGRTAGGQDNEQFF. The CDR3 DNA follows: TGTGCCAGCGGGAGGACGGCGGGAGGGCAGGACAATGAGCAGTTCTTC. V usage is TRBV4-2 and J usage is TRBJ2-1; 9 bases agree with TRBD2. The germline V gene encodes CDR1 LGHNA and CDR2 YNFKEQ. Trimming took 8 bases from V and 5 from J; bases not matched to a gene: 13. The CDR3 is 16 residues long.

A remark on this clonotype: Since the CDR3 does not end with the conserved phenylalanine or tryptophan, this likely comes from a read error. The DNA of the CDR3 is TGTTCCACCAGCAGAGATTATTTGGGGGAGCTGTTTTCT. Its protein product is CSTSRDYLGELFS. The chain combines TRBV15 with TRBJ2-2, with unresolved D. CDR3 length equals 13 residues. Looked up from germline, CDR1 is LNHNV and CDR2 is YYDKDF (reference sequence).

This chain uses TRBV30 with TRBJ2-7, with no clear D. Germline V CDR1 and CDR2: GTSNPN, SVGIG (reference sequence). Trimming took off 1 base at V and 2 bases at J, with 9 bases between the two ends. This CDR3 spans 13 amino acids. The CDR3 region is CAWSEMGPYEQYF. In DNA, the CDR3 is TGTGCCTGGAGTGAAATGGGTCCCTACGAGCAGTACTTC. Filled out from reference TRBV30 and TRBJ2-7, the complete variable domain reads SQTIHQWPATLVQPVGSPLSLECTVEGTSNPNLYWYRQAAGRGLQLLFYSVGIGQISSEVPQNLSASRPQDRQFILSSKKLLLSDSGFYLCAWSEMGPYEQYFGPGTRLTVT.

This clonotype occurred many times. The chain carries TRBV20-1 and TRBJ2-1; possibly TRBD1 or TRBD2 for D (5 bases each). In germline, CDR1 is DFQATT, CDR2 SNEGSKA (reference sequence). V was pared by 5 bases and J by 2 bases, with 19 bases between. This CDR3 comprises 16 residues. In DNA form, the CDR3 reads TGCAGTGCTGGGACCCCTGCCTGGGGAACCTACAATGAGCAGTTCTTC. Its translation: CSAGTPAWGTYNEQFF.

Concerning this clonotype itself: A clone one base away is much larger, so this may be a read error. The CDR3 protein is CASTGTGLKNEKLFF. As DNA, the CDR3 is TGTGCCAGTACCGGGACAGGGCTAAAAAATGAAAAACTGTTTTTT. The chain is built from TRBV2 and TRBJ1-4; 9 nucleotides match TRBD1. Germline V gene sequence: CDR1 SNHLY, CDR2 FYNNEI. V trimming: 9 bases; J trimming: 5 bases; junction bases outside the gene matches: 10. This CDR3 region has 15 residues.

This clonotype was detected ten times or more. This rearrangement joins TRBV18 to TRBJ2-7, with D perhaps matching TRBD2 (5 bases). The V end was cut by 2 bases, the J end by 3 bases, with 11 bases between. CDR3 size: 14 residues. Germline CDR1 is KGHSH and CDR2 is LQKENI. The CDR3, as DNA: TGTGCCAGCTCACCAAGGCCAGAGGGCTACGAGCAGTACTTC. Translation: CASSPRPEGYEQYF. The full variable domain, completed using reference TRBV18 and TRBJ2-7, is NAGVMQNPRHLVRRRGQEARLRCSPMKGHSHVYWYRQLPEEGLKFMVYLQKENIIDESGMPKERFSAEFPKEGPSILRIQQVVRGDSAAYFCASSPRPEGYEQYFGPGTRLTVT.

V gene TRBV12-3 or TRBV12-4 combines with J gene TRBJ2-7; TRBD2 matches at 7 bases. Germline trimming cut 6 bases from V and 5 bases from J; bases unmatched to any gene: 13. This CDR3 contains 15 residues. The CDR3 DNA sequence: TGTGCCAGCAGCACGGACGGGACTAATCCTGACGAGCAGTACTTC. Residues: CASSTDGTNPDEQYF.

Points on this clonotype: Because the CDR3 is missing its conserved closing phenylalanine or tryptophan, this is likely a read error. The chain uses TRBV2 and TRBJ2-7; D is unclear. V gave up 6 bases and J gave up 7 bases, with 19 bases separating them. The CDR3 runs 14 residues. Germline CDR1 is SNHLY and CDR2 is FYNNEI. In nucleotides, the CDR3 is TGTGCCAGCAGGAACCGTGCTCCCCATAATGAGCAGTACTTA. This sequence encodes CASRNRAPHNEQYL.

At least ten counts were recorded for this clonotype. V usage is TRBV11-2 and J usage is TRBJ2-2; the D is unclear. This CDR3 contains 12 residues. CDR1 SGHAT and CDR2 FQNNGV come from the germline V gene. Trimming took off 2 bases at V and 5 bases at J, with 3 bases between the two ends. CDR3 in amino acids: CASSLWTGELFF. Here the CDR3 DNA reads TGTGCCAGCAGCTTATGGACCGGGGAGCTGTTTTTT.

This clonotype was seen at least ten times. V and J are TRBV11-3 and TRBJ2-7, with TRBD2 matching 9 bases. In germline, CDR1 is SGHNT, CDR2 YENEEA. CDR3 length equals 15 residues. J gave up 0 bases and V 5 bases, and 5 bases lay outside the gene matches. Here the CDR3 DNA reads TGTGCCAGCAGCCTAGCGGGACAGAGCTCCTACGAGCAGTACTTC. Translation: CASSLAGQSSYEQYF.

Turning to this clonotype: This may be a read error, as it is one base from a much larger clone. This chain uses TRBV5-1 with TRBJ2-1, with a tentative D call TRBD2 (6 bases). CDR3 length equals 13 residues. Germline CDR1 reads SGHRS; CDR2 reads YFSETQ. The CDR3 region has the DNA TGCGCCAGCCACTCGGGGGATCGAGATGAGCGGTTCTTC. This sequence encodes CASHSGDRDERFF.

As concerns this clonotype: A much larger clone is a single base away; this may be a read error. This chain connects TRBV19 to TRBJ2-7, with 7 nucleotides matching TRBD2. This CDR3 is built from 14 residues. The J segment lost 3 bases and the V segment lost 6 bases, leaving 8 bases of the junction unmatched. From germline, CDR1 is LNHDA and CDR2 SQIVND (reference sequence). The CDR3 region is CASSPRDYIYEQYF. In DNA, the CDR3 is TGTGCCAGTAGCCCCCGGGACTATATCTACGAGCAGTACTTC.

On this clonotype itself: The conserved phenylalanine or tryptophan normally closing the CDR3 is absent here, so this likely arose from a read error. The chain combines TRBV20-1 with TRBJ2-7; no clear D gene. The CDR3 totals 13 residues. Germline V gives CDR1 DFQATT, CDR2 SNEGSKA (reference sequence). V gave up 6 bases and J gave up 2 bases, with 14 bases separating them. The CDR3 region is CSARKQETYEQYL. The CDR3 DNA sequence: TGCAGTGCCCGTAAGCAGGAGACCTACGAGCAGTACCTC.

At least ten counts were recorded for this clonotype. This chain connects TRBV5-1 to TRBJ1-2; weak D call: TRBD1 (5 bases). This CDR3 has 17 amino acids. Trimming took off 4 bases at V and 2 bases at J, with 21 bases between the two ends. Per germline, CDR1 SGHRS and CDR2 YFSETQ. As DNA, the CDR3 is TGCGCCAGCAGCCCCCGGGGGGACCGCGAGATAAACTATGGCTACACCTTC. Its protein is CASSPRGDREINYGYTF.

The chain is built from TRBV6-9 and TRBJ2-7; 12 positions agree with TRBD2. The CDR3 consists of 17 residues. The germline gives CDR1 MNHGY, CDR2 SVAAGI. V lost 4 bases, J lost 0 bases, and 7 bases stayed unmatched. Here the CDR3 reads CASSFASGGGNSYEQYF. CDR3 nucleotides: TGTGCCAGCAGTTTCGCTAGCGGGGGGGGCAACTCCTACGAGCAGTACTTC.

Of note for this clonotype: This likely comes from a read error, as the CDR3 has no conserved phenylalanine or tryptophan at its end. This chain joins TRBV6-1 and TRBJ2-7; 9 bases map to TRBD1. CDR3 length equals 15 residues. Looked up from germline, CDR1 is MNHNS and CDR2 is SASEGT. The CDR3 DNA reads TGTGCCAGCAGAGCCGGGACAGGGAGCTCCTATGAGCAGTACTTA. Amino acids: CASRAGTGSSYEQYL.

As concerns this clonotype: A much larger clonotype is one base distant, so this may be a read error. V usage is TRBV4-1 and J usage is TRBJ2-1; 8 positions agree with TRBD2. Losses at the gene ends were 5 bases for V and 9 bases for J; bases not matched to a gene: 15. The CDR3 is 16 residues long. Per the germline V gene, CDR1 is MGHRA and CDR2 is YSYEKL. This CDR3 reads CASSSPEREPLVEQFF. CDR3 bases: TGCGCCAGCAGCTCACCAGAGCGGGAGCCCCTCGTTGAGCAGTTCTTC.

This clonotype was recorded many times. A junction end diverges from the germline sequence, so it may reflect a read error. The chain couples TRBV4-1 to TRBJ2-5; a possible D gene is TRBD2 (6 bases). Germline-derived CDR1 and CDR2 are MGHRA and YSYEKL. The CDR3 length is 17 residues. CDR3 protein: CASSQGEVAARGETQYF. The CDR3 DNA follows: TGTGCCAGCAGCCAAGGGGAGGTAGCGGCAAGGGGAGAGACCCAGTACTTC.

This clonotype was picked up many times. The rearrangement uses TRBV5-1 and TRBJ2-1; TRBD2 agrees at 10 bases. Germline CDR1 is SGHRS and CDR2 is YFSETQ. The V and J ends lost 0 bases and 5 bases, in that order; junction bases with no gene match: 8. CDR3 size: 17 residues. CDR3 DNA: TGCGCCAGCAGCTTGGCAATTAGCAGCGGGGGGGACAATGAGCAGTTCTTC. This gives the protein CASSLAISSGGDNEQFF.

This clonotype was observed many times. V usage is TRBV3-1 and J usage is TRBJ2-7; D tentatively fits TRBD1 or TRBD2 (5 bases each). In germline, CDR1 is LGHDT, CDR2 YNNKEL (reference sequence). The CDR3 is 14 amino acids. V shed 4 bases and J shed 1 base, with 11 bases lying between them. For the CDR3, the DNA is TGTGCCAGCAGCCTGGGACGGGGATCCTACGAGCAGTACTTC. It is translated as CASSLGRGSYEQYF.

This clonotype was counted once. At one end, the junction sequence differs from germline, possibly due to a read error. The chain employs TRBV4-1 and TRBJ1-3, with a possible D match to TRBD1 (5 bases). CDR1 MGHRA and CDR2 YSYEKL come from the germline V gene. The CDR3 totals 16 residues. The chain's CDR3 is CASSDEQERSGNTIYF. CDR3 nucleotide sequence: TGCGCCAGCAGCGATGAACAGGAGCGCTCTGGAAACACCATATATTTC.

Of note for this clonotype: This clone may be a read error of a much larger clone one base away. V gene TRBV30 combines with J gene TRBJ2-1; TRBD1 aligns across 10 bases. CDR3 length: 17 residues. With V trimmed by 8 bases and J by 3 bases, 16 bases remained unmatched. The germline V gene has CDR1 GTSNPN and CDR2 SVGIG (reference sequence). For the CDR3, the DNA is TGTGCCCGGTCCGAAAGGGTTGGGACAGGGGACTACAATGAGCAGTTCTTC. As protein: CARSERVGTGDYNEQFF.

As for this clonotype: A clone one base away is much larger, so this may be a read error. The chain recombines TRBV5-1 with TRBJ2-1, with D maybe TRBD2 (5 bases). The CDR3 runs to 15 residues. Germline V lookup: CDR1 SGHRS, CDR2 YFSETQ. The CDR3 nucleotides read TGCGCCAGCAGCTTGATTTCGGGGTTCAACAATAAGCAGTTCTTC. Residues: CASSLISGFNNKQFF.

The chain couples TRBV6-2 or TRBV6-3 to TRBJ1-2; D remains unclear. Germline CDR1 reads MNHEY; CDR2 reads SVGEGT. The CDR3 extends over 12 amino acids. The V end was cut by 6 bases, the J end by 4 bases, with 9 bases between. CDR3 protein: CASREGSYGYTF. The CDR3 DNA reads as TGTGCCAGCAGGGAGGGATCCTATGGCTACACCTTC.

This clonotype was recorded at least ten times. The chain employs TRBV15 and TRBJ2-2; maybe TRBD2 (6 bases). This CDR3 comprises 15 residues. V lost 5 bases and J 1 base, leaving 11 bases between the germline ends. In germline, CDR1 is LNHNV, CDR2 YYDKDF (reference sequence). CDR3: CATSGGGVNTGELFF. CDR3 in DNA: TGTGCCACCAGCGGCGGAGGGGTGAACACCGGGGAGCTGTTTTTT. Variable domain in full (rest from reference TRBV15 and TRBJ2-2): DAMVIQNPRYQVTQFGKPVTLSCSQTLNHNVMYWYQQKSSQAPKLLFHYYDKDFNNEADTPDNFQSRRPNTSFCFLDIRSPGLGDTAMYLCATSGGGVNTGELFFGEGSRLTVL.